This T cell receptor (beta chain) was sequenced in a study of CD8 T cells in Susac syndrome. Findings and limits, study-wide: By the study's own acknowledgment, its TCR sequencing and HLA analysis included relatively few individuals.

Reverse transcription of roughly 0.45 to 1 ug RNA used random hexamers. Coverage of TCR beta CDR3 amplification by immunoSEQ multiplex PCR extended to 54 Vbeta and 13 Jbeta. TCRdb re-called the immunoSEQ multiplex PCR reads with MiXCR, one entry per CDR3 protein. In the table there are approximately 160,000 distinct CDR3 sequences, approximately 95% of which are singletons. A word on this clonotype: Its matching antigen is unknown.

Germline lookup yields CDR1 SNHLY and CDR2 FYNNEI. The trim removed 10 bases at V and 0 bases at J, leaving 10 bases unmatched. CDR3 size: 16 residues. The CD8+ and CD4+ T cells were negatively isolated, with the TEMRA cells enriched by FACS. Sequencing input: CD4+ T cells from PBMCs. The TCR originated in a human donor with multiple sclerosis. The V and J genes are TRBV2 and TRBJ2-3, with TRBD1 matching over 10 bases. The CDR3 spells CATRDRGASSTDTQYF. Here the CDR3 DNA reads TGTGCCACTCGGGACAGGGGAGCTTCTAGCACAGATACGCAGTATTTT.